This TCR beta chain was found in a study of T cells in Graves' hyperthyroidism and ophthalmopathy. Study background: Specimen type is peripheral blood, collected at initial diagnosis prior to any treatment. Study observations and caveats: In validation, the model predicted ophthalmopathy. These predictions came a median approximately 5.9 months before onset.

Patients having uncontrolled infection, another autoimmune disease, pregnancy or lactation were not included. Each diagnosis was grounded in clinical symptoms, serum thyroxine and TRAb, thyroid ultrasound, and orbital computed tomography. This clonotype was counted a few times. Its antigen is unknown. Researchers amplified the TCR beta CDR3 regions from RNA transcripts. Initially, a first-round RT-PCR of the TCR CDR3 employed the HTBI primer set. MiXCR, run by TCRdb on the multiplex PCR reads, gives a single entry per CDR3 protein. The sample shows 500,000 to 800,000 distinct CDR3 sequences, more than 14% of them seen only once. V was cut by 0 bases and J by 0 bases, with 12 bases left in between. This CDR3 has 16 residues. Germline lookup yields CDR1 LGHNA and CDR2 YSLEER.

Sequencing was done on a sample of blood. The chain employs TRBV4-3 and TRBJ2-7; D unresolved. The source of this sequence is a woman aged 50 to 60 with Graves' ophthalmopathy. CDR3 loop: CASSQEWLLSSYEQYF. Written as DNA, the CDR3 is TGCGCCAGCAGCCAAGAATGGCTCCTGAGCTCCTACGAGCAGTACTTC.